Listed below are T cell receptor beta chains from one sample, sequenced in a study of blood T cells in healthy people across ages. TCRdb recomputed calls from the 5' RACE reads with MiXCR, one row per CDR3 protein. The sample lists around 1,600,000 distinct CDR3 sequences, 42% occurring once. The sequenced sample consisted of blood. The origin of the receptors is a woman between 18 and 29 years old in good health. Each CDR3 is given with its conserved first and last residue. The order of the fields is clone size, J gene, D gene, V gene, CDR3 protein, CDR3 DNA. The D gene is left open where the match is weak. Some rows have no size entry. The others give once, few or many, or a class for an expanded clone.

few TRBJ2-1 - TRBV30 CARGRLAEQFF TGTGCCAGAGGTAGGTTAGCGGAGCAGTTCTTC
few TRBJ2-7 TRBD2 TRBV12-3/TRBV12-4 CASRRSGGLGYEQYF TGTGCCAGCAGACGTAGCGGGGGCTTAGGCTACGAGCAGTACTTC
- TRBJ1-1 - TRBV28 CASSLWTVSMNTEAFF TGTGCCAGCAGTTTATGGACAGTCTCCATGAACACTGAAGCTTTCTTT
few TRBJ1-2 - TRBV7-2 CASSLGQGIHTF TGTGCCAGCAGCTTAGGGCAGGGGATTCACACCTTC
- TRBJ2-7 - TRBV12-3/TRBV12-4 CASSYGPAGEQYF TGTGCCAGCAGTTACGGACCCGCGGGGGAGCAGTACTTC
many TRBJ2-7 TRBD1 TRBV29-1 CSVEGGQGMAYEQYF TGCAGCGTTGAAGGGGGACAGGGGATGGCCTACGAGCAGTACTTC
- TRBJ2-5 - TRBV9 CASSVDDVGSSYNEQYF TGTGCCAGCAGCGTAGATGATGTCGGGAGCTCCTACAATGAGCAGTACTTC
- TRBJ2-3 - TRBV25-1 CASSEPRGSDTQYF TGTGCCAGCAGTGAACCAAGGGGGTCAGATACGCAGTATTTT
- TRBJ2-1 - TRBV27 CASSPIRSGGSEQFF TGTGCCAGCAGTCCTATACGCTCAGGGGGGTCTGAGCAGTTCTTC
- TRBJ2-4 - TRBV4-3 CASSQASTPPAEQYF TGCGCCAGCAGCCAAGCCTCGACCCCCCCCGCGGAGCAGTACTTC
few TRBJ1-1 - TRBV27 CASSFGRKAFF TGTGCCAGCAGTTTTGGCAGAAAAGCTTTCTTT
few TRBJ1-2 - TRBV6-2/TRBV6-3 CASSPEWGHGYGYTF TGTGCCAGCAGTCCGGAATGGGGGCACGGCTATGGCTACACCTTC
- TRBJ2-3 TRBD2 TRBV6-6 CASRGLAGSDGTQYF TGTGCCAGCAGAGGACTAGCGGGGTCTGATGGTACGCAGTATTTT
few TRBJ2-2 - TRBV12-3/TRBV12-4 CASSGTETGELFF TGTGCCAGCAGTGGGACCGAGACCGGGGAGCTGTTTTTT
few TRBJ1-5 - TRBV20-1 CSAGRTPDSNQPQHF TGCAGTGCAGGGAGGACACCCGATAGCAATCAGCCCCAGCATTTT
- TRBJ2-3 TRBD1 TRBV7-9 CASSLAGGFSTDTQYF TGTGCCAGCAGCTTGGCAGGGGGTTTCAGCACAGATACGCAGTATTTT
few TRBJ2-1 TRBD2 TRBV10-3 CAITGTSGGYNEQFF TGTGCCATCACCGGGACTAGCGGGGGTTACAATGAGCAGTTCTTC
- TRBJ2-3 TRBD2 TRBV18 CASPGAGGREDTQYF TGTGCCAGCCCAGGAGCGGGAGGGCGTGAAGATACGCAGTATTTT
many TRBJ2-3 - TRBV5-1 CASSLGSTDTQYF TGTGCCAGCAGCTTGGGTAGCACAGATACGCAGTATTTT
- TRBJ1-2 TRBD1 TRBV7-2 CASSLNRGLVTF TGTGCCAGCAGCCTGAACAGGGGGCTGGTCACCTTC